This T cell receptor (beta chain) was found in a study of early T cells in non-severe SARS-CoV-2 infection. This clonotype was counted a few times. V lost 7 bases and J lost 0, with 6 bases in between. CDR3 size: 13 residues. The germline V gene has CDR1 SNHLY and CDR2 FYNNEI. TCRdb ran MiXCR on the 5' RACE reads and lists one entry per CDR3 protein. Of some 77,000 distinct CDR3 sequences listed, about 13% were seen once; the top ten hold approximately 1.1%. The rearrangement uses TRBV2 and TRBJ2-2; D gene uncertain. Material for sequencing was whole blood. The clonotype originates from an adult who was a healthcare worker with PCR-confirmed SARS-CoV-2 infection or an uninfected control (not recorded which). In DNA form, the CDR3 reads TGTGCCAGCATTGGCACGAACACCGGGGAGCTGTTTTTT. This translates into CASIGTNTGELFF.